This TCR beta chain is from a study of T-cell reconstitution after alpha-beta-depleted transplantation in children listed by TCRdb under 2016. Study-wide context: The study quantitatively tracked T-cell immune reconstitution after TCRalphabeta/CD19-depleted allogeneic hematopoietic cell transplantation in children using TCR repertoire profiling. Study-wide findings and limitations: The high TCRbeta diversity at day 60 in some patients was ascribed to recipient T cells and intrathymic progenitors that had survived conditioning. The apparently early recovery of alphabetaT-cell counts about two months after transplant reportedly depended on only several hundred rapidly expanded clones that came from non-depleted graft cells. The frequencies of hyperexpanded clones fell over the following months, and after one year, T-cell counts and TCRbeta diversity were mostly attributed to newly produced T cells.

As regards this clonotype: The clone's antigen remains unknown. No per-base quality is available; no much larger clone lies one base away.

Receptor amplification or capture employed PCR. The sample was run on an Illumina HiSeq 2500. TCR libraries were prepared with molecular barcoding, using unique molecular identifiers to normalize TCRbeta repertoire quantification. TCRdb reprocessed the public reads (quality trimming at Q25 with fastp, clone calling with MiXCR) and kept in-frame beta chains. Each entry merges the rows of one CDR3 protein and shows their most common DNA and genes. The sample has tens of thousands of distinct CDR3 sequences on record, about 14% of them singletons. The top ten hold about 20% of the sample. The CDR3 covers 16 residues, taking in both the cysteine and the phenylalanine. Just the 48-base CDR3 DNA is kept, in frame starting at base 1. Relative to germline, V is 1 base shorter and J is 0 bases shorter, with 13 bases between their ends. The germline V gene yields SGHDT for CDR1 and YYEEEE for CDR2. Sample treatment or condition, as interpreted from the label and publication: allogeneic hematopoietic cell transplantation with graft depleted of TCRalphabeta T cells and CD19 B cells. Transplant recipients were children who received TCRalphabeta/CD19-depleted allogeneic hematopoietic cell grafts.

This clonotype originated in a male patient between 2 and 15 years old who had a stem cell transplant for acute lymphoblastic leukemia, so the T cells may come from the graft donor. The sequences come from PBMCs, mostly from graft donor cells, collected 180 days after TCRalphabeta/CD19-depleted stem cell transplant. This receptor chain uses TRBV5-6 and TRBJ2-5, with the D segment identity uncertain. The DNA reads TGTGCCAGCAGCTTGCCGAGGAAGACATACCAAGAGACCCAGTACTTC. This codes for CASSLPRKTYQETQYF.